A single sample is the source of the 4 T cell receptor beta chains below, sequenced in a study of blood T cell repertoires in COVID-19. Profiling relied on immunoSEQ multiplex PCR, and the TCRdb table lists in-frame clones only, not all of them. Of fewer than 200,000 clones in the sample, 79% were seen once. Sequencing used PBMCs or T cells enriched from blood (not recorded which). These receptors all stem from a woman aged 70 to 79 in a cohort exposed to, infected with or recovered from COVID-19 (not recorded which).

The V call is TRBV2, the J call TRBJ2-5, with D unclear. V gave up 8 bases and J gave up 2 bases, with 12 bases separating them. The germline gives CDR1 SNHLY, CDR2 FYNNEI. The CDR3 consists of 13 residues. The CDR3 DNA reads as TGTGCCAGCCGTCGCCTAGAGCAAGAGACCCAGTACTTC. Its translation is CASRRLEQETQYF.

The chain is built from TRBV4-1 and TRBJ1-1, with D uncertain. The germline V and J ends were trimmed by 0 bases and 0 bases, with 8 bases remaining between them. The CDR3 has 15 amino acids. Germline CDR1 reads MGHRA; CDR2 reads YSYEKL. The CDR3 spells CASSQEEYMNTEAFF. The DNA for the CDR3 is TGCGCCAGCAGCCAAGAGGAGTATATGAACACTGAAGCTTTCTTT.

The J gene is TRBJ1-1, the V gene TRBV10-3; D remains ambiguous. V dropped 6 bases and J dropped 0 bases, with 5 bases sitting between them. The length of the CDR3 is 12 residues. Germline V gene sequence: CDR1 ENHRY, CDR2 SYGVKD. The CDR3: CAISHMNTEAFF. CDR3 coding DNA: TGTGCCATCAGCCACATGAACACTGAAGCTTTCTTT.

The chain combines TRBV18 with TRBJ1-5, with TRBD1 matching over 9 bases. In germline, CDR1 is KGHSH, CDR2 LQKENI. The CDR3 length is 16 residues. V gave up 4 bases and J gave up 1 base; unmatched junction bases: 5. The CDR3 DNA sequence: TGTGCCAGCTCACTTAACAGGGGGCCAAGCAATCAGCCCCAGCATTTT. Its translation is CASSLNRGPSNQPQHF. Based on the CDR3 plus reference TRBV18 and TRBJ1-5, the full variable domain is NAGVMQNPRHLVRRRGQEARLRCSPMKGHSHVYWYRQLPEEGLKFMVYLQKENIIDESGMPKERFSAEFPKEGPSILRIQQVVRGDSAAYFCASSLNRGPSNQPQHFGDGTRLSIL.